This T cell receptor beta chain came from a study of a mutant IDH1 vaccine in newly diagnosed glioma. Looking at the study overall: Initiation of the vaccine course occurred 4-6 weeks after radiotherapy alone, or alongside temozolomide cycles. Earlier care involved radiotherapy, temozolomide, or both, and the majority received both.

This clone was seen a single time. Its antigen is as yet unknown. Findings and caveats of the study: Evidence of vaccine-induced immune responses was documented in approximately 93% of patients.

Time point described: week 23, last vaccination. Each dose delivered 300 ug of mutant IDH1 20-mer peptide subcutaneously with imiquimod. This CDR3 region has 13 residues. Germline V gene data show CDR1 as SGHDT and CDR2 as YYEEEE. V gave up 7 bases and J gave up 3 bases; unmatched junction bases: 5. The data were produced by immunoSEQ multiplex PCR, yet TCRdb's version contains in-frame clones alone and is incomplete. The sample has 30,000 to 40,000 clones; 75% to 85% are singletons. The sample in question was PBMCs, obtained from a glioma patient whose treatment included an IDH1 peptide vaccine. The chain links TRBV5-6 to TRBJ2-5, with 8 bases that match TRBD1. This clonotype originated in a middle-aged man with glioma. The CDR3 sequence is CASCRGLEETQYF. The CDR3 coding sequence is TGTGCCAGCTGCAGGGGGCTGGAAGAGACCCAGTACTTC.